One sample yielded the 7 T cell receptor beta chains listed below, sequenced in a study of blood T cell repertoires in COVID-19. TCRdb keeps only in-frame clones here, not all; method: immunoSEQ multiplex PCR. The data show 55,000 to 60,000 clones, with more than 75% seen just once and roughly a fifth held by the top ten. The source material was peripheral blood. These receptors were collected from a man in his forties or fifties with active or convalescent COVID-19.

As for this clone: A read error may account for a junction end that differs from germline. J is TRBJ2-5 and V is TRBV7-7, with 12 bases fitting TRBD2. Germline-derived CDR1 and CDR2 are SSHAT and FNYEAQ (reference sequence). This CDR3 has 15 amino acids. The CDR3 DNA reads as TGTGCTAGCAGCAACCTAGCGGGGGGGCGTGGGACCCAGTACTTC. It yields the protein CASSNLAGGRGTQYF.

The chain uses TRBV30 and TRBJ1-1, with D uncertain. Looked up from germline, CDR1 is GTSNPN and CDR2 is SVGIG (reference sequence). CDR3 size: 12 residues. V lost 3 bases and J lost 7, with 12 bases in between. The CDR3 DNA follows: TGTGCCTGGAGGGCCCATGGCGGTGAAGCTTTCTTT. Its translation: CAWRAHGGEAFF.

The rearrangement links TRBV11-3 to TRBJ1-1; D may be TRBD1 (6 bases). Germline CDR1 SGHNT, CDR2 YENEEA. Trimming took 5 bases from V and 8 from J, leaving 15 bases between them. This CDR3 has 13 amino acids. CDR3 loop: CASSIFRGGEAFF. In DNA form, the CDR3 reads TGTGCCAGCAGCATCTTCAGAGGGGGAGAAGCTTTCTTT.

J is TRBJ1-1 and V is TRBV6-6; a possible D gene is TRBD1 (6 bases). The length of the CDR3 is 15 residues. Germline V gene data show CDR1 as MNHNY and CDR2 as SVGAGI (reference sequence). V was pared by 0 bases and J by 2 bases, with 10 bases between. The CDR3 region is CASSYSGAQNTEAFF. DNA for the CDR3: TGTGCCAGCAGTTACTCGGGGGCGCAAAACACTGAAGCTTTCTTT.

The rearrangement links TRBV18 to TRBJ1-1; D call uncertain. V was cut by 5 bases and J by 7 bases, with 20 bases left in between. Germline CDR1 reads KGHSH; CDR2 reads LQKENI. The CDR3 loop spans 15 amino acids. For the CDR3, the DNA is TGTGCCAGCTCAACCTCGGCGGGCCCAAGAATTGAAGCTTTCTTT. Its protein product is CASSTSAGPRIEAFF.

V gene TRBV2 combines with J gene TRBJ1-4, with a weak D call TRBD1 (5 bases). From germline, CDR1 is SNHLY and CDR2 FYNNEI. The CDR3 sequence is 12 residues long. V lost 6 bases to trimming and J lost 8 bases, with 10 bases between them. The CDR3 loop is CASRTGLEKLFF. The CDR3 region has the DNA TGTGCCAGCAGAACAGGTCTCGAAAAACTGTTTTTT.

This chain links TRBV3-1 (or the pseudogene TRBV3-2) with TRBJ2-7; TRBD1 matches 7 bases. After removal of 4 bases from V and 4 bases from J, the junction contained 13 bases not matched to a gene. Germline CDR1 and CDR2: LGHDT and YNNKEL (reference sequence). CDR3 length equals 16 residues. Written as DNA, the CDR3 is TGTGCCAGCAGCCTGGCCGGACAGGCCTCACCTTACGAGCAGTACTTC. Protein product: CASSLAGQASPYEQYF.